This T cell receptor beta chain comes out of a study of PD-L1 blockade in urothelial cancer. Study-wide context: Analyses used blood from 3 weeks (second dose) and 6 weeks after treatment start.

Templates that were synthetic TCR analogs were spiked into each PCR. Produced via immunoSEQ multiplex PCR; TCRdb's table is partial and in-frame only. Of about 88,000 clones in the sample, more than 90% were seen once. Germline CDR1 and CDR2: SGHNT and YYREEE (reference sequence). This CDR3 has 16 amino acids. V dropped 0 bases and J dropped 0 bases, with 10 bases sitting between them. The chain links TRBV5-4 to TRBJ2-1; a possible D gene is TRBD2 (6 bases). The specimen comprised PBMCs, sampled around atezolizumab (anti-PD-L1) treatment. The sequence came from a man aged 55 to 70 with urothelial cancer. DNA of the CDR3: TGTGCCAGCAGCTTGGGTGGTAGCGGCTCCTACAATGAGCAGTTCTTC. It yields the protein CASSLGGSGSYNEQFF. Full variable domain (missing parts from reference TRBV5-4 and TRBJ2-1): ETGVTQSPTHLIKTRGQQVTLRCSSQSGHNTVSWYQQALGQGPQFIFQYYREEENGRGNFPPRFSGLQFPNYSSELNVNALELDDSALYLCASSLGGSGSYNEQFFGPGTRLTVL.